A single sample gave rise to the 32 T cell receptor beta chains below, sequenced in a study of T cells after yellow fever vaccination. TCRdb ran MiXCR on the 5' RACE reads and lists one entry per CDR3 protein. The profile shows approximately 260,000 distinct CDR3 sequences, under 15% of them singletons. The source was CD4+ T cells sorted from PBMCs, collected 45 days after the yellow fever booster vaccination. The receptor source for this set is a young man who received the YFV17D yellow fever vaccine.

This clonotype was observed many times. V usage is TRBV7-2 and J usage is TRBJ2-5; the D gene is possibly TRBD2 (6 bases). The CDR3 runs 15 residues. In germline, CDR1 is SGHTA, CDR2 FQGNSA. Trimming left V 0 bases short and J 3 bases short, with 11 bases between. The CDR3 reads CASSLATGLEETQYF. As DNA, the CDR3 is TGTGCCAGCAGCTTAGCCACGGGACTGGAAGAGACCCAGTACTTC.

Regarding this clonotype: Mismatch with germline at one junction end may stem from a read error. The rearrangement uses TRBV7-9 and TRBJ2-3, with TRBD2 matching over 8 bases. The CDR3 is 14 residues long. Germline CDR1 reads SEHNR; CDR2 reads FQNEAQ (reference sequence). As DNA, the CDR3 is TGTGACAGCAGCTTAGCCGCCCTACTAGCGGCGCAGTATTTT. This translates into CDSSLAALLAAQYF.

The chain uses TRBV7-9 and TRBJ2-4; 7 bases match TRBD1. Germline lookup yields CDR1 SEHNR and CDR2 FQNEAQ (reference sequence). This CDR3 is built from 15 residues. Trimming took 4 bases from V and 2 from J; bases not matched to a gene: 5. CDR3 in amino acids: CASSSRGLSKNIQYF. The CDR3 DNA follows: TGTGCCAGCAGCTCAAGGGGGCTCTCCAAAAACATTCAGTACTTC.

This clonotype has ten or more counts. The V and J genes are TRBV12-3 or TRBV12-4 and TRBJ1-5; no reliable D call. Trimming removed 2 bases at V and 4 bases at J, with 3 bases between. This CDR3 spans 12 amino acids. The CDR3 sequence is CASSLQNQPQHF. The CDR3 nucleotides read TGTGCCAGCAGTTTACAGAATCAGCCCCAGCATTTT.

About this clonotype: This sequence may be a read error, since a much larger clone differs from it by one base. This sequence joins TRBV3-1 and TRBJ2-5, with D unresolved. Germline V gene data show CDR1 as LGHDT and CDR2 as YNNKEL (reference sequence). V was clipped by 8 bases and J by 7 bases, with 17 bases between them. The CDR3 covers 13 residues. The CDR3 DNA reads TGTGCCAGCGGCCTTAACACCGGTGGGACCCAGTACTTC. Its protein product is CASGLNTGGTQYF.

The CDR3 DNA reads as TGCAGTGCTGGTTCGGTTAATGAGCAGTTCTTC. It codes for CSAGSVNEQFF. The chain employs TRBV20-1 and TRBJ2-1; D remains unclear. Germline V gene lookup returns CDR1 DFQATT and CDR2 SNEGSKA (reference sequence). Between the trimmed V and J ends, which lost 5 bases and 7 bases, there was a span of 9 bases. CDR3 length: 11 residues.

This clonotype was observed a handful of times. This chain uses TRBV28 with TRBJ1-2; D not certain. Germline-derived CDR1 and CDR2 are MDHEN and SYDVKM. The CDR3 is made up of 16 amino acids. The V end was cut by 6 bases, the J end by 6 bases, with 23 bases between. The CDR3 bases are TGTGCCAGCAGCGGCCTTCGATCTGTCAATAGGGATGGCTACACCTTC. Residues: CASSGLRSVNRDGYTF.

At least ten counts were recorded for this clonotype. The V and J genes are TRBV5-1 and TRBJ2-4; D call uncertain. Germline V lookup: CDR1 SGHRS, CDR2 YFSETQ. The CDR3 runs to 13 residues. The germline V and J ends were trimmed by 4 bases and 9 bases, with 14 bases remaining between them. The CDR3 reads CASSQATQGIQYF. As DNA, the CDR3 is TGCGCCAGCAGCCAGGCAACCCAAGGCATTCAGTACTTC.

In the case of this clonotype: Compared with germline, one end of the junction differs, possibly owing to a read error. This rearrangement joins TRBV20-1 to TRBJ2-7; no firm D call. This CDR3 spans 12 amino acids. Looked up from germline, CDR1 is DFQATT and CDR2 is SNEGSKA (reference sequence). CDR3 sequence reads: CSARASRTGLGF. The DNA of the CDR3 is TGCAGTGCTAGGGCCTCCAGGACGGGTCTCGGGTTC.

This clonotype has at least ten counts. The chain links TRBV27 to TRBJ2-3; D is unresolved. In germline, CDR1 is MNHEY, CDR2 SMNVEV (reference sequence). The CDR3 length is 12 residues. V dropped 6 bases and J dropped 3 bases, with 7 bases sitting between them. The CDR3 here is CASSPNTDTQYF. As DNA, the CDR3 is TGTGCCAGCAGCCCTAATACAGATACGCAGTATTTT.

V gene TRBV28 combines with J gene TRBJ2-7, with TRBD2 matching 7 bases. Trimming removed 6 bases from V and 9 bases from J; junction bases left unmatched: 11. This CDR3 has 13 residues. Germline V gene lookup returns CDR1 MDHEN and CDR2 SYDVKM. In DNA, the CDR3 is TGTGCCAGCAGCTCTAGCGGAGGACGCGGGCAGTACTTC. This translates into CASSSSGGRGQYF.

The CDR3 DNA reads TGCAGTGCTATCCGGGGGGGGGCAGAGACCCAGTACTTC. Residues: CSAIRGGAETQYF. The chain uses TRBV20-1 and TRBJ2-5; 8 bases are shared with TRBD2. V lost 4 bases and J lost 4; bases outside the gene matches: 5. CDR1 is DFQATT, CDR2 SNEGSKA, per germline (reference sequence). The CDR3 has 13 amino acids.

This chain links TRBV6-2 or TRBV6-3 with TRBJ1-1; no clear D gene. The CDR3 contains 13 residues. Trimming pared 6 bases from V and 1 base from J, leaving 9 bases between. The germline V gene has CDR1 MNHEY and CDR2 SVGEGT. The CDR3 DNA reads as TGTGCCAGCAGCTTCGGGTGGAACACTGAAGCTTTCTTT. It yields the protein CASSFGWNTEAFF.

The chain uses TRBV20-1 and TRBJ1-4; perhaps TRBD1 as D (5 bases). The V gene lost 0 bases and the J gene lost 8 bases, with 16 bases spanning the gap. Germline values: CDR1 DFQATT, CDR2 SNEGSKA (reference sequence). This CDR3 is built from 15 residues. The CDR3 loop is CSARDRTRGEEKLFF. The DNA for the CDR3 is TGCAGTGCTAGAGACCGGACACGCGGGGAGGAAAAACTGTTTTTT.

The chain recombines TRBV19 with TRBJ1-5; the D gene is possibly TRBD1 (5 bases). From germline, CDR1 is LNHDA and CDR2 SQIVND (reference sequence). There are 14 residues in the CDR3. The germline V and J ends were trimmed by 0 bases and 6 bases, with 9 bases remaining between them. In DNA, the CDR3 is TGTGCCAGTAGTATAGAAAGGGGCGGTCAGCCCCAGCATTTT. It is translated as CASSIERGGQPQHF.

The chain couples TRBV28 to TRBJ2-3, with 9 bases fitting TRBD1. CDR3 size: 16 residues. Germline assignment: CDR1 MDHEN and CDR2 SYDVKM. V lost 4 bases and J lost 3; bases outside the gene matches: 8. CDR3 protein: CASSSPGQGKTDTQYF. The CDR3 DNA reads TGTGCCAGCAGTTCCCCGGGACAGGGTAAAACAGATACGCAGTATTTT.

This clonotype came up a few times. The rearrangement joins TRBV7-2 to TRBJ2-3; D possibly corresponds to TRBD1 (6 bases). Trimming shortened V by 6 bases and J by 0 bases, and 13 bases separated the two germline ends. CDR1 and CDR2 from the germline V gene are SGHTA and FQGNSA. The CDR3 is 15 residues long. The CDR3: CASSYDRQSTDTQYF. CDR3 nucleotide sequence: TGTGCCAGCAGTTACGACAGGCAGAGCACAGATACGCAGTATTTT.

The chain carries TRBV12-3 or TRBV12-4 and TRBJ2-3; TRBD2 is a possible D gene (6 bases). V lost 1 base and J lost 1, with 12 bases in between. The CDR3 is 16 amino acids. CDR3 residues: CASSLGAASGTDTQYF. The CDR3 nucleotides are TGTGCCAGCAGTTTAGGGGCGGCTAGCGGCACAGATACGCAGTATTTT.

This clonotype was seen a few times. The chain has TRBV20-1 and TRBJ2-7, with 12 nucleotides matching TRBD1. CDR1 and CDR2 (germline): DFQATT, SNEGSKA (reference sequence). J gave up 2 bases and V 4 bases, and 6 bases lay outside the gene matches. This CDR3 region has 15 residues. The CDR3 sequence is CSAIGTGGIPYEQYF. CDR3 in DNA: TGCAGTGCTATCGGGACAGGGGGCATACCCTACGAGCAGTACTTC.

V and J are TRBV6-2 or TRBV6-3 and TRBJ2-1; 8 bases are shared with TRBD1. V lost 0 bases, J lost 2 bases, and 12 bases stayed unmatched. Germline V gene sequence: CDR1 MNHEY, CDR2 SVGEGT. The CDR3 extends over 19 amino acids. CDR3 sequence reads: CASSYSGRGPEGTYNEQFF. The CDR3 region has the DNA TGTGCCAGCAGTTACTCGGGCAGGGGGCCGGAAGGCACCTACAATGAGCAGTTCTTC.

This clonotype was detected only a few times. The J gene is TRBJ1-2, the V gene TRBV12-3 or TRBV12-4; unclear D gene. The CDR3 is made up of 14 amino acids. V was pared by 6 bases and J by 7 bases, with 18 bases between. CDR3 nucleotides: TGTGCCAGCAGGCCCGGGGTGGCGGTGGGTGGCTACACCTTC. It specifies CASRPGVAVGGYTF.

The V call is TRBV5-1, the J call TRBJ1-2; 9 bases agree with TRBD1. V was clipped by 5 bases and J by 8 bases; unmatched bases: 10. CDR1 is SGHRS and CDR2 is YFSETQ in the germline V gene. This CDR3 spans 14 amino acids. The CDR3 sequence is CASRRDRAPVGYTF. CDR3 coding DNA: TGCGCCAGCAGACGGGACAGGGCTCCTGTAGGCTACACCTTC.

This clonotype was seen many times. V gene TRBV7-9 combines with J gene TRBJ2-1; D is ambiguous. Germline CDR1 and CDR2: SEHNR and FQNEAQ (reference sequence). CDR3 length equals 12 residues. The V end was cut by 5 bases, the J end by 5 bases, with 7 bases between. The CDR3 spells CASSKLDNEQFF. CDR3 bases: TGTGCCAGCAGCAAACTGGACAATGAGCAGTTCTTC.

CDR3 residues: CAGPAEQYF. As DNA, the CDR3 is TGTGCCGGGCCGGCGGAGCAGTACTTC. J is TRBJ2-7 and V is TRBV12-3 or TRBV12-4; no definite D call. Trimming pared 11 bases from V and 7 bases from J, leaving 9 bases between. This CDR3 is built from 9 residues.

The J gene is TRBJ2-3, the V gene TRBV28; 7 bases are shared with TRBD1. Trimming at V came to 7 bases and at J to 0 bases, leaving 10 bases not matched to a gene. CDR1 MDHEN and CDR2 SYDVKM come from the germline V gene. There are 16 residues in the CDR3. The chain's CDR3 is CASKRVGTASTDTQYF. The CDR3 DNA reads TGTGCCAGCAAGAGGGTCGGGACAGCTAGCACAGATACGCAGTATTTT.

V and J are TRBV11-2 and TRBJ2-4; 13 nucleotides align to TRBD2. This CDR3 has 19 residues. Per the germline V gene, CDR1 is SGHAT and CDR2 is FQNNGV. Trimming took 2 bases from V and 8 from J; bases not matched to a gene: 15. This CDR3 reads CASSLPRTSGSGELYIQYF. DNA of the CDR3: TGTGCCAGCAGCTTACCCCGGACTAGCGGGAGCGGAGAGCTCTACATTCAGTACTTC.

This clonotype was detected ten times or more. This sequence joins TRBV7-2 and TRBJ2-3, with TRBD1 as a possible D gene (6 bases). CDR3 length: 13 amino acids. Germline CDR1 is SGHTA and CDR2 is FQGNSA. Trimming cost V 4 bases and J 3 bases, with 8 bases left between them. The CDR3 protein is CASSYQGTDTQYF. In DNA form, the CDR3 reads TGTGCCAGCAGCTATCAGGGGACAGATACGCAGTATTTT. The variable domain in full, completed from reference TRBV7-2 and TRBJ2-3, reads GAGVSQSPSNKVTEKGKDVELRCDPISGHTALYWYRQSLGQGLEFLIYFQGNSAPDKSGLPSDRFSAERTGGSVSTLTIQRTQQEDSAVYLCASSYQGTDTQYFGPGTRLTVL.

This clonotype was counted a few times. The CDR3 sequence: CAISLTSGRADTQYF. The CDR3 region has the DNA TGTGCCATCAGTCTGACTAGCGGGAGGGCGGATACGCAGTATTTT. The chain couples TRBV10-3 to TRBJ2-3; the match to TRBD2 covers 14 bases. V lost 5 bases to trimming and J lost 6 bases; unmatched junction nucleotides: 4. The CDR3 is 15 residues long. Germline CDR1 and CDR2: ENHRY and SYGVKD.

The chain has TRBV7-9 and TRBJ1-1; D possibly corresponds to TRBD1 (6 bases). The V end was cut by 4 bases, the J end by 3 bases, with 9 bases between. CDR1 and CDR2 from the germline V gene are SEHNR and FQNEAQ (reference sequence). The CDR3 sequence is 13 residues long. The CDR3 loop reads CASSSTGYTEAFF. CDR3 bases: TGTGCCAGCAGCTCCACAGGGTACACTGAAGCTTTCTTT.

This clonotype was seen ten or more times. The chain carries TRBV20-1 and TRBJ2-7, with D perhaps TRBD2 (6 bases). There are 13 residues in the CDR3. The V gene's germline CDR1 is DFQATT and CDR2 SNEGSKA (reference sequence). V was shortened by 3 bases and J by 6 bases, with 15 bases between the two germline ends. In DNA, the CDR3 is TGCAGTGCTAGGCCGGGACTCCTGGGCGAGCAGTACTTC. It encodes CSARPGLLGEQYF.

This clonotype turned up a few times. The rearrangement uses TRBV6-1 and TRBJ2-7, with TRBD1 identical over 8 bases. The CDR3 extends over 14 amino acids. Germline lookup yields CDR1 MNHNS and CDR2 SASEGT. After removal of 4 bases from V and 2 bases from J, the junction contained 4 bases not matched to a gene. The CDR3 sequence: CASSGTGRPYEQYF. Here the CDR3 DNA reads TGTGCCAGCAGTGGGACAGGGAGGCCCTACGAGCAGTACTTC.

This clonotype was observed a few times. This rearrangement joins TRBV9 to TRBJ2-7; D is undetermined. Germline V lookup: CDR1 SGDLS, CDR2 YYNGEE. The V end lost 4 bases, the J end lost 2 bases, and 13 bases lay between the germline ends. The length of the CDR3 is 14 residues. As DNA, the CDR3 is TGTGCCAGCAGCCGCGGTAGGGCCACCTACGAGCAGTACTTC. Residues: CASSRGRATYEQYF.